The 27 T cell receptor beta chains presented below share a single source sample, sequenced in a study of breast tumors, draining lymph nodes, adjacent tissues. TCRdb re-called the multiplex PCR reads with MiXCR, one entry per CDR3 protein. The profile shows around 130,000 distinct CDR3 sequences, about 20% of them singletons. The lymph nodes were axillary draining lymph nodes from breast cancer patients. The sequenced sample consisted of axillary lymph node tissue. The origin of the receptors is a female donor with breast cancer. Some clones in this sample may be carry-over from other donors' samples.

This clonotype was observed at least ten times. CDR3 nucleotide sequence: TGTGCCAGCAGCCAGAGGGGGACGGGACAGGGGTACAATGAGCAGTTCTTC. Amino acid sequence: CASSQRGTGQGYNEQFF. The chain recombines TRBV5-4 with TRBJ2-1, with 10 bases fitting TRBD1. Germline assignment: CDR1 SGHNT and CDR2 YYREEE (reference sequence). V shed 4 bases and J 4 bases; nucleotides not matched to a gene: 11. This CDR3 spans 17 amino acids.

In its sample, this clonotype was seen many times. The chain recombines TRBV30 with TRBJ2-3, with 7 bases aligning to TRBD2. The germline V gene has CDR1 GTSNPN and CDR2 SVGIG (reference sequence). V gave up 0 bases and J gave up 3 bases; unmatched junction bases: 6. This CDR3 is 15 amino acids long. For the CDR3, the DNA is TGTGCCTGGAGTGTAGAGGGAGGGTGGACAGATACGCAGTATTTT. Amino acid sequence: CAWSVEGGWTDTQYF.

V and J are TRBV20-1 and TRBJ2-7, with 14 bases aligning to TRBD2. CDR3 size: 14 residues. V trimming: 3 bases; J trimming: 2 bases; junction bases outside the gene matches: 0. CDR1 is DFQATT and CDR2 is SNEGSKA in the germline V gene (reference sequence). CDR3 sequence (DNA): TGCAGTGCTAGGACTAGCGGGAGGGCCTACGAGCAGTACTTC. This encodes CSARTSGRAYEQYF.

To note about this clonotype: A much larger clonotype is one base distant, so this may be a read error. The chain joins TRBV24-1 to TRBJ2-2, with D maybe TRBD1 (7 bases). Germline CDR1 reads KGHDR; CDR2 reads SFDVKD. The CDR3 loop spans 14 amino acids. CDR3 bases: TGTGCCACCAGTCAGGACAGGAGGGCGTCGGAGCTGGTTTTT. It codes for CATSQDRRASELVF.

This clonotype was observed at least ten times. V gene TRBV24-1 combines with J gene TRBJ2-1; no reliable D call. Germline-derived CDR1 and CDR2 are KGHDR and SFDVKD. This CDR3 comprises 13 residues. V lost 5 bases, J lost 13 bases, and 17 bases lay in between. The CDR3 region is CATSGSPPGRQFF. CDR3 DNA sequence: TGTGCCACCAGTGGTTCCCCGCCGGGCCGCCAGTTCTTC.

This clonotype was counted at least ten times. The chain employs TRBV18 and TRBJ2-3, with D tentatively TRBD2 (5 bases). Trimming removed 3 bases from V and 0 bases from J, with 10 bases in between. The CDR3 has 15 residues. Germline values: CDR1 KGHSH, CDR2 LQKENI. CDR3 bases: TGTGCCAGCTCACCCAGCCGAGGGAGCACAGATACGCAGTATTTT. Encoded protein: CASSPSRGSTDTQYF.

This clonotype was counted many times. CDR3 amino acids: CASSIGGGRATDTQYF. The CDR3 DNA reads as TGTGCCAGTAGTATAGGTGGCGGGAGGGCCACAGATACGCAGTATTTT. The chain employs TRBV19 and TRBJ2-3, with 9 bases that match TRBD2. V shed 1 base and J 2 bases; nucleotides not matched to a gene: 4. This CDR3 spans 16 amino acids. Germline CDR1 is LNHDA and CDR2 is SQIVND (reference sequence).

This clonotype was detected many times. The chain links TRBV7-9 to TRBJ2-7, with 8 nucleotides matching TRBD1. The CDR3 covers 17 residues. From germline, CDR1 is SEHNR and CDR2 FQNEAQ (reference sequence). The V gene end was trimmed by 5 bases and the J gene end by 2 bases; junction bases not matched to a gene: 14. DNA for the CDR3: TGTGCCAGCAGCACACGGACAGGGCATCATATAGCCTACGAGCAGTACTTC. Translation: CASSTRTGHHIAYEQYF.

This clonotype has more than one count but fewer than ten. The chain recombines TRBV28 with TRBJ1-2; 8 nucleotides agree with TRBD1. CDR1 is MDHEN, CDR2 SYDVKM, per germline. The V gene end was trimmed by 6 bases and the J gene end by 8 bases; junction bases not matched to a gene: 11. This CDR3 has 14 residues. This CDR3 is CASSQGTGRNGYTF. CDR3 in DNA: TGTGCCAGCAGCCAAGGGACAGGAAGGAACGGCTACACCTTC.

Ten or more counts support this clonotype. V is TRBV27 and J is TRBJ2-7, with D uncertain. Trimming pared 5 bases from V and 0 bases from J, leaving 14 bases between. Germline assignment: CDR1 MNHEY and CDR2 SMNVEV (reference sequence). This CDR3 has 15 amino acids. The CDR3 bases are TGTGCCAGCAGTCTCACGTATACCTCCTCCTACGAGCAGTACTTC. Amino acids: CASSLTYTSSYEQYF.

This clonotype has a count of ten or more. The chain links TRBV2 to TRBJ2-3, with 7 bases aligning to TRBD1. Germline assignment: CDR1 SNHLY and CDR2 FYNNEI. The V segment lost 6 bases and the J segment 5 bases; nucleotides outside the gene matches: 8. The CDR3 runs 14 residues. The CDR3 is CASSRGQEQDTQYF. CDR3 bases: TGTGCCAGCAGCCGAGGACAGGAGCAAGATACGCAGTATTTT.

The rearrangement links TRBV27 to TRBJ2-2, with TRBD2 as a possible D gene (5 bases). Germline values: CDR1 MNHEY, CDR2 SMNVEV (reference sequence). The CDR3 loop spans 16 amino acids. With 3 bases removed from V and 0 bases from J, the gap between germline ends came to 11 bases. Here the CDR3 DNA reads TGTGCCAGCAGTTTCAACGGGATCGCGAACACCGGGGAGCTGTTTTTT. This encodes CASSFNGIANTGELFF.

The table lists this clonotype with many counts. The CDR3 DNA reads TGTGCCAGCAGCACCGACAGACTGAGCTCCTACAATGAGCAGTTCTTC. Translating gives CASSTDRLSSYNEQFF. V gene TRBV6-5 combines with J gene TRBJ2-1; D is possibly TRBD1 (5 bases). Germline V lookup: CDR1 MNHEY, CDR2 SVGAGI. This CDR3 contains 16 residues. V was pared by 6 bases and J by 0 bases, with 15 bases between.

With regard to this clonotype: With a much larger clone just one base away, this may be a read error. V usage is TRBV5-4 and J usage is TRBJ2-1, with a weak D call TRBD2 (5 bases). CDR3 length: 14 residues. CDR1 and CDR2 (germline): SGHNT, YYREEE (reference sequence). V was trimmed by 1 base and J by 7 bases, leaving 12 bases between them. CDR3 amino acids: CASSLTGWPNEQFF. CDR3 coding DNA: TGTGCCAGCAGCTTGACGGGATGGCCGAATGAGCAGTTCTTC.

This clonotype was recorded many times. The chain has TRBV18 and TRBJ2-1; no clear D gene. V was cut by 3 bases and J by 1 base, with 7 bases left in between. There are 14 residues in the CDR3. Germline assignment: CDR1 KGHSH and CDR2 LQKENI. The CDR3 region is CASSPSLSYNEQFF. The CDR3 DNA follows: TGTGCCAGCTCACCGTCGCTTTCCTACAATGAGCAGTTCTTC.

This clonotype showed up many times. V gene TRBV19 combines with J gene TRBJ2-1, with 8 bases fitting TRBD2. Unmatched junction bases numbered 12, after V lost 4 bases and J lost 7 bases. Germline CDR1 reads LNHDA; CDR2 reads SQIVND (reference sequence). CDR3 length equals 16 residues. This CDR3 reads CASSNPGGPGGNEQFF. CDR3 bases: TGTGCCAGTAGTAACCCGGGGGGGCCTGGGGGAAATGAGCAGTTCTTC.

This clonotype was recorded at least ten times. V and J are TRBV12-3 or TRBV12-4 and TRBJ1-5, with TRBD1 identical over 7 bases. This CDR3 region has 14 residues. Trimming took 3 bases from V and 2 from J; bases not matched to a gene: 1. CDR3 nucleotides: TGTGCCAGCAGTTTCACAGGGGGCAATCAGCCCCAGCATTTT. It translates to CASSFTGGNQPQHF.

This clonotype was recorded many times. V usage is TRBV6-1 and J usage is TRBJ2-5; 7 bases map to TRBD1. Germline V gene data show CDR1 as MNHNS and CDR2 as SASEGT. V lost 8 bases and J lost 0; bases outside the gene matches: 6. The CDR3 has 14 amino acids. In DNA form, the CDR3 reads TGTGCCAGCCGGGACAGTATTTACCAAGAGACCCAGTACTTC. Its translation: CASRDSIYQETQYF.

The table lists this clonotype with a few counts. The CDR3 sequence is CASRQTGGSHEQYF. Here the CDR3 DNA reads TGTGCCAGCAGGCAGACAGGGGGTTCTCACGAGCAGTACTTC. J is TRBJ2-7 and V is TRBV27; 9 bases are shared with TRBD1. V trimming: 6 bases; J trimming: 5 bases; junction bases outside the gene matches: 8. CDR1 is MNHEY and CDR2 is SMNVEV in the germline V gene (reference sequence). The CDR3 spans 14 residues.

This clonotype was counted at least ten times. The rearrangement joins TRBV5-1 to TRBJ2-7, with 11 bases that match TRBD2. The CDR3 spans 16 residues. Germline trimming cut 4 bases from V and 5 bases from J; bases unmatched to any gene: 11. Per germline, CDR1 SGHRS and CDR2 YFSETQ. The DNA for the CDR3 is TGCGCCAGCAGCCAAATGAGGACTAGCGGGCCGGACGAGCAGTACTTC. This codes for CASSQMRTSGPDEQYF.

This clonotype showed up many times. V and J are TRBV12-3 or TRBV12-4 and TRBJ2-6, with 8 positions matching TRBD1. The ends lost 9 bases at V and 4 bases at J; junction bases unmatched: 14. The CDR3 runs to 17 residues. CDR3 sequence: CASKGTGVLVGANVLTF. CDR3 nucleotide sequence: TGTGCCAGTAAGGGGACAGGCGTCCTTGTCGGGGCCAACGTCCTGACTTTC.

This clonotype has ten or more counts. The genes are TRBV2 and TRBJ2-7; D unclear. The V gene's germline CDR1 is SNHLY and CDR2 FYNNEI. The CDR3 consists of 14 residues. V was trimmed by 5 bases and J by 2 bases, leaving 13 bases between them. The CDR3 DNA reads TGTGCCAGCAGTCCCGCCGTGGGCCCCTACGAGCAGTACTTC. Its protein is CASSPAVGPYEQYF.

The rearrangement uses TRBV5-1 and TRBJ2-4; D not resolved. Trimming left V 5 bases short and J 3 bases short, with 12 bases between. Germline V gene data show CDR1 as SGHRS and CDR2 as YFSETQ. The CDR3 sequence is 14 residues long. The CDR3 region is CASRLNGDKNIQYF. The CDR3 DNA sequence: TGCGCCAGCAGATTGAACGGAGACAAAAACATTCAGTACTTC.

This clonotype has at least ten counts. The chain uses TRBV4-1 and TRBJ1-6; TRBD1 matches at 8 bases. Germline assignment: CDR1 MGHRA and CDR2 YSYEKL. The trim removed 0 bases at V and 14 bases at J, leaving 9 bases unmatched. CDR3 length equals 15 residues. In nucleotides, the CDR3 is TGCGCCAGCAGCCAAGAGGGACAGGCGGACCGGTCCCTCCACTTT. It translates to CASSQEGQADRSLHF.

This clonotype has ten or more counts. The V gene is TRBV3-1, the J gene TRBJ1-6; no clear D. The germline gives CDR1 LGHDT, CDR2 YNNKEL (reference sequence). Trimming stripped 6 bases from V and 7 bases from J, with 10 bases between. This CDR3 contains 13 residues. CDR3 sequence: CASSQTENSPLHF. CDR3 coding DNA: TGTGCCAGCAGTCAAACAGAGAATTCACCCCTCCACTTT.

This clonotype was recorded many times. The chain is built from TRBV15 and TRBJ1-5; maybe TRBD1 (5 bases). This CDR3 is 15 amino acids long. Germline-derived CDR1 and CDR2 are LNHNV and YYDKDF (reference sequence). V was cut by 6 bases and J by 2 bases, with 14 bases left in between. In nucleotides, the CDR3 is TGTGCCACCAGAAGACAATTGGGGGGCAATCAGCCCCAGCATTTT. Translated, it gives CATRRQLGGNQPQHF. The full variable domain, with the rest looked up from reference TRBV15 and TRBJ1-5, is DAMVIQNPRYQVTQFGKPVTLSCSQTLNHNVMYWYQQKSSQAPKLLFHYYDKDFNNEADTPDNFQSRRPNTSFCFLDIRSPGLGDTAMYLCATRRQLGGNQPQHFGDGTRLSIL.

This clonotype has more than one count but fewer than ten. The chain couples TRBV18 to TRBJ2-1; 12 positions agree with TRBD2. The V and J ends lost 2 bases and 9 bases, in that order; junction bases with no gene match: 8. The V gene's germline CDR1 is KGHSH and CDR2 LQKENI. The CDR3 is 16 amino acids. The CDR3 DNA follows: TGTGCCAGCTCACCAGCGACTAGCGGGAGAGCGGGTGAGCAGTTCTTC. Its translation: CASSPATSGRAGEQFF.